This T cell receptor (beta chain) was identified in a study of beta chain features in type 1 diabetes. General study findings and limits: The question of HLA type influencing TCRB rearrangement was one that remained unresolved here. Patients' naive, central memory and regulatory TCRB repertoires appeared more alike than those of healthy donors.

Expressed TCRB transcripts were sequenced after all isolated RNA was converted to cDNA. Data came from immunoSEQ multiplex PCR; TCRdb stores just in-frame clones and leaves some out. The sample records 130,000 or so clones, 9.2% being singletons. The CDR3 loop spans 11 amino acids. The germline V and J ends were trimmed by 1 base and 6 bases, with 7 bases remaining between them. From germline, CDR1 is DFQATT and CDR2 SNEGSKA (reference sequence). With respect to this clone: Its antigen is as yet unknown.

The rearrangement joins TRBV20-1 to TRBJ2-7, with D possibly being TRBD2 (6 bases). The sample comprised central memory CD4+ T cells from blood. This TCR was recovered from a man younger than 35 in good health. The DNA for the CDR3 is TGCAGTGCTAGAGTCGGGGGCGAGCAGTACTTC. It translates to CSARVGGEQYF.